The clone carrying this TCR beta chain has a single count. The authors ran a second PCR of about 6 to 11 cycles using a sample-barcoded 5' primer and a J-beta primer mix. A template-switch adaptor that had 12 random nucleotides put a tag on each cDNA molecule. TCRdb itself ran the 5' RACE reads through MiXCR, one entry per CDR3 protein. The table has 1,500,000 or so distinct CDR3 sequences, roughly 43% seen once. Germline V gene lookup returns CDR1 DFQATT and CDR2 SNEGSKA (reference sequence). V was shortened by 5 bases and J by 4 bases, with 22 bases between the two germline ends. The CDR3 has 16 amino acids. This record comes from a study of blood T cells in healthy people across ages. All donors came from Russia, were Caucasian and healthy, and spanned ages roughly 6 to 100. With each sample, at least 6 micrograms of total RNA were extracted.

This receptor was taken from a woman in her late teens or twenties in good health. Sample: blood. The chain has TRBV20-1 and TRBJ2-3, with TRBD1 as a possible D gene (5 bases). CDR3 nucleotide sequence: TGCAGTGCTTCTTCAGGGCGAGCGTCTCCCCCAGATACGCAGTATTTT. Translation gives CSASSGRASPPDTQYF.